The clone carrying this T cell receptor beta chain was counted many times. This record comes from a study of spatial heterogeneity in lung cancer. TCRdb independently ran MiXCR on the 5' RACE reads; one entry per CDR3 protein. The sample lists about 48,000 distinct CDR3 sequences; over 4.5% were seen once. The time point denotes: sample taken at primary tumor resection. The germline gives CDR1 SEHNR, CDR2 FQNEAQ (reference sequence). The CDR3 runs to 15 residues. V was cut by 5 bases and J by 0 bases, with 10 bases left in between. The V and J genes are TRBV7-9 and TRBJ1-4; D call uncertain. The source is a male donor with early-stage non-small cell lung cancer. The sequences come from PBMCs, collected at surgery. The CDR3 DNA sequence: TGTGCCAGCAGCGCCCCCAGCTCAACTAATGAAAAACTGTTTTTT. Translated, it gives CASSAPSSTNEKLFF.